These 15 T cell receptor beta chains were sequenced from one sample in a study of T-cell memory formation after mild COVID-19. Each CDR3 protein is one row after TCRdb ran MiXCR on the 5' RACE reads. The table lists 85,000 to 120,000 distinct CDR3 sequences, over 15% of them singletons, with 28% in the top ten. Sequenced input: PBMCs or a T cell subset sorted from them (not recorded which). These receptors came from an adult woman who had mild COVID-19 (a few samples of this study predate the infection). Cell type and time point are not known.

In this sample, this clonotype turned up a few times. The J gene is TRBJ1-1, the V gene TRBV4-2, with no clear D. From germline, CDR1 is LGHNA and CDR2 YNFKEQ. Between the trimmed V and J ends, which lost 1 base and 1 base, there was a span of 7 bases. The length of the CDR3 is 14 residues. The CDR3 DNA follows: TGTGCCAGCAGCCAAGGTGCAGGGAACACTGAAGCTTTCTTT. Amino acid sequence: CASSQGAGNTEAFF.

V is TRBV7-3 and J is TRBJ2-1, with D hard to call. Germline V gene sequence: CDR1 SGHTA, CDR2 FQGTGA. Trimming took 0 bases from V and 4 from J, leaving 10 bases between them. This CDR3 has 15 residues. CDR3 amino acids: CASSLTHTLYNEQFF. CDR3 DNA: TGTGCCAGCAGCTTAACACATACATTATACAATGAGCAGTTCTTC.

In this sample, this clonotype turned up a few times. V gene TRBV27 combines with J gene TRBJ1-2, with D hard to call. The CDR3 is 14 amino acids. CDR1 and CDR2 (germline): MNHEY, SMNVEV (reference sequence). Trimming stripped 4 bases from V and 2 bases from J, with 11 bases between. The CDR3 coding sequence is TGTGCCAGCAGTTCACAGACTCTCAACTATGGCTACACCTTC. Its protein product is CASSSQTLNYGYTF.

Only a few counts were recorded for this clonotype. This sequence joins TRBV6-4 and TRBJ2-1, with 12 bases lining up with TRBD2. V dropped 6 bases and J dropped 8; count of bases not matched to a gene: 8. This CDR3 spans 15 amino acids. The germline V gene has CDR1 MRHNA and CDR2 SNTAGT. The CDR3 DNA sequence: TGTGCCAGCAGCTCTAGCGGGGGGGCCTCCCATGAGCAGTTCTTC. Protein sequence: CASSSSGGASHEQFF.

This clonotype turned up a few times. Here the CDR3 DNA reads TGCAGTGCTATACAGGACTCGAACACTGAAGCTTTCTTT. Amino acids: CSAIQDSNTEAFF. This sequence joins TRBV20-1 and TRBJ1-1; D possibly corresponds to TRBD1 (5 bases). The germline V and J ends were trimmed by 4 bases and 1 base, with 10 bases remaining between them. Germline CDR1 reads DFQATT; CDR2 reads SNEGSKA (reference sequence). The CDR3 has 13 residues.

The chain uses TRBV6-5 and TRBJ2-1, with TRBD1 as a possible D gene (6 bases). Looked up from germline, CDR1 is MNHEY and CDR2 is SVGAGI. The CDR3 is 14 amino acids. V lost 0 bases and J lost 7, with 10 bases in between. CDR3 nucleotide sequence: TGTGCCAGCAGTTACTCGGAAGGGGGAAATGAGCAGTTCTTC. This gives the protein CASSYSEGGNEQFF.

This clonotype was recorded a few times. V usage is TRBV4-3 and J usage is TRBJ1-2; 7 positions agree with TRBD1. The CDR3 has 17 amino acids. Germline-derived CDR1 and CDR2 are LGHNA and YSLEER. Losses at the gene ends were 1 base for V and 3 bases for J; bases not matched to a gene: 11. The CDR3 region is CASSQGPEGARHYGYTF. In nucleotides, the CDR3 is TGCGCCAGCAGCCAAGGACCTGAGGGGGCGCGACACTATGGCTACACCTTC.

This clonotype was picked up a small number of times. In DNA form, the CDR3 reads TGTGCCAGCAGCTTGGGATTTCAGGGCGATGAGCAGTTCTTC. As protein: CASSLGFQGDEQFF. The chain uses TRBV5-6 and TRBJ2-1; perhaps TRBD1 as D (5 bases). The length of the CDR3 is 14 residues. With 0 bases removed from V and 8 bases from J, the gap between germline ends came to 12 bases. Germline V gene sequence: CDR1 SGHDT, CDR2 YYEEEE.

CDR3 loop: CAISDVLAGGHEQYF. The CDR3 bases are TGTGCCATCAGTGACGTACTAGCGGGAGGCCACGAGCAGTACTTC. The gene calls are TRBV10-3 and TRBJ2-7; 12 bases are shared with TRBD2. CDR1 and CDR2 (germline): ENHRY, SYGVKD. Trimming took 3 bases from V and 5 from J; bases not matched to a gene: 5. The CDR3 length is 15 residues.

This clonotype was seen a handful of times. The chain carries TRBV7-9 and TRBJ1-1, with D possibly being TRBD1 (6 bases). V dropped 1 base and J dropped 6 bases, with 12 bases sitting between them. The CDR3 extends over 14 amino acids. Germline lookup yields CDR1 SEHNR and CDR2 FQNEAQ (reference sequence). Written as DNA, the CDR3 is TGTGCCAGCAGCTTAGGTGGGGGGCAGGCTGAAGCTTTCTTT. This codes for CASSLGGGQAEAFF.

This clonotype was picked up many times. The V gene is TRBV5-6, the J gene TRBJ1-5; D is unresolved. Germline CDR1 SGHDT, CDR2 YYEEEE. The CDR3 loop spans 13 amino acids. The V end lost 0 bases, the J end lost 4 bases, and 5 bases lay between the germline ends. CDR3 bases: TGTGCCAGCAGCTTGGGCCCTAATCAGCCCCAGCATTTT. Amino acids: CASSLGPNQPQHF.

Many counts were recorded for this clonotype. The gene calls are TRBV7-3 and TRBJ2-1, with 7 bases matching TRBD1. Germline CDR1 reads SGHTA; CDR2 reads FQGTGA. V trimming: 2 bases; J trimming: 8 bases; junction bases outside the gene matches: 15. The CDR3 contains 17 residues. In nucleotides, the CDR3 is TGTGCCAGCAGCTTAGCAAGGGTAGGGACAGACATCGATGAGCAGTTCTTC. This codes for CASSLARVGTDIDEQFF.

There are a few counts of this clonotype. The chain carries TRBV27 and TRBJ2-3, with 7 nucleotides matching TRBD2. Trimming removed 2 bases from V and 6 bases from J; junction bases left unmatched: 11. Germline-derived CDR1 and CDR2 are MNHEY and SMNVEV (reference sequence). This CDR3 has 16 residues. CDR3 in amino acids: CASSLMEGGPRDTQYF. The CDR3 bases are TGTGCCAGCAGTTTAATGGAGGGAGGGCCAAGGGATACGCAGTATTTT.

This clonotype was counted at least ten times. J is TRBJ2-1 and V is TRBV11-3, with D unclear. V was pared by 4 bases and J by 10 bases, with 8 bases between. From germline, CDR1 is SGHNT and CDR2 YENEEA. This CDR3 is 11 amino acids long. In nucleotides, the CDR3 is TGTGCCAGCAGCTACCTCGGGGAGCAGTTCTTC. Its translation: CASSYLGEQFF.

The chain combines TRBV5-1 with TRBJ1-1, with 8 bases identical to TRBD1. J was trimmed by 3 bases and V by 2 bases; bases with no gene match: 3. Germline V gene lookup returns CDR1 SGHRS and CDR2 YFSETQ. The CDR3 length is 14 residues. The CDR3 here is CASSFGQGDTEAFF. CDR3 DNA sequence: TGCGCCAGCAGCTTCGGACAGGGAGACACTGAAGCTTTCTTT.